This T cell receptor beta chain was documented in a study of T-cell reconstitution after alpha-beta-depleted transplantation in children listed by TCRdb under 2016. A note on the overall study: Using TCR repertoire profiling, the study followed T-cell immune reconstitution in a quantitative way in children after TCRalphabeta/CD19-depleted allogeneic hematopoietic cell transplantation.

This clonotype was counted at least ten times. This receptor's antigen is unknown. There are no base qualities to consult, and no much larger clone falls within one base. Library creation used PCR. Reads for this sample came from an Illumina HiSeq 2500. TCR libraries were prepared with molecular barcoding, using unique molecular identifiers to normalize TCRbeta repertoire quantification. TCRdb reanalyzed the raw reads on its own, using fastp at Q25 for trimming and MiXCR for clone calling, and kept in-frame beta chains. Here each entry gathers all rows of one CDR3 protein and keeps the most common genes and DNA. The sample profile shows nearly 400,000 distinct CDR3 sequences; around 21% of them were found once. Around 4% of the sample is taken by the ten largest. CDR1 and CDR2, per the germline V gene, are SQVTM and ANQGSEA. Counted from cysteine to phenylalanine, this CDR3 has 14 amino acids. Only the CDR3 DNA stays, 42 bases, in frame from base 1. The germline V end is reduced by 5 bases and the J end by 6 bases; junction bases left unmatched: 4.

The TCR sequence derives from a human donor who donated a stem cell graft to a child with acute myeloid leukemia. The rearrangement joined TRBV29-1 to TRBJ2-1; 13 nucleotides in the junction match TRBD2. Source: PBMCs from the stem cell graft donor, taken from the stem cell graft. The DNA sequence is TGCAGCGTTCGACTAGCGGGAGGCGGCAATGAGCAGTTCTTC. It specifies CSVRLAGGGNEQFF.